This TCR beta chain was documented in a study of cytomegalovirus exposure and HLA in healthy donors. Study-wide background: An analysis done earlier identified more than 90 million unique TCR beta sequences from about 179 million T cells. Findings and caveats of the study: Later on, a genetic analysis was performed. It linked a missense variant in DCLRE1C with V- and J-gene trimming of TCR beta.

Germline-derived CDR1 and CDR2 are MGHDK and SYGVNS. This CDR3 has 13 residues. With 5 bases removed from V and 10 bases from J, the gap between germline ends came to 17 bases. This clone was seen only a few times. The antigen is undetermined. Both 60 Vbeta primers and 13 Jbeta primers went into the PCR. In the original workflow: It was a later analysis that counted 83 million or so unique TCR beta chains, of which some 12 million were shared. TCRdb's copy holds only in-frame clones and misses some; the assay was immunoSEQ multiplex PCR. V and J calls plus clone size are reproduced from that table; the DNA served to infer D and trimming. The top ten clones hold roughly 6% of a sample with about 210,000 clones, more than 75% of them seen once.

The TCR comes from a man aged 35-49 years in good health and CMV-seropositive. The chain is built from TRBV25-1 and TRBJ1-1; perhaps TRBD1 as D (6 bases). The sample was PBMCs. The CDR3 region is CASSSQGLDRAFF. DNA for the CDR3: TGTGCCAGCAGTTCACAGGGTCTAGATCGAGCTTTCTTT.